The T cell receptor (beta chain) under discussion was sequenced for a study of blood T cell repertoires in COVID-19 (dated by TCRdb to about 2020). A note on the overall study: Samples covering the acute and convalescent phases of COVID-19 were provided by collaborators in the United States, Italy and Spain. The prospective study material was composed of cDNA or gDNA derived from T cells, B-cell-depleted T cells, or PBMCs. The dataset comprised deeply sampled blood TCRbeta repertoires from subjects exposed to, actively infected with, or recovered from COVID-19. The repertoires were made available in a free public database intended to serve as a resource for research on the immune response to SARS-CoV-2. Samples were obtained from the ongoing ImmuneRACE study (first 160 participants) and from about 1,300 subjects provided by 6 global collaborators. Sample metadata almost always included a de-identified subject ID, COVID-19 status, age in years and sex. HLA class I and class II types, where available, came from metadata supplied by the sample provider rather than from assay-based typing. Paper-wide results and their limitations: The amount of clinical and demographic metadata varied by source and participant and was provided uncurated.

Concerning this clone: Its specific antigen is unknown. Base-call qualities are not available, and no considerably larger clone is one nucleotide away.

The collaborating institutions used their own protocols to collect whole blood in K2EDTA tubes. For TCRbeta analysis, collaborators shipped samples in one of three forms: frozen whole blood, isolated PBMCs, or DNA extracted from either of those sample types. TCRbeta CDR3 regions were amplified from genomic DNA using the immunoSEQ Assay, a bias-controlled multiplex PCR. Turning to the authors' computational methods: Nucleated cell counts per sample were estimated from amplification of reference gene primers within the assay. To quantify the absolute abundance of each unique TCRbeta CDR3 rearrangement, sequence reads were collapsed and filtered. For each sample, productive Simpson clonality was calculated as the square root of Simpson's diversity index across productive rearrangements. Imported from immuneACCESS, the table was reduced by TCRdb to in-frame sequences with V and J called. These copies leave out some clones; in studies compared against another copy, an unresolved V gene accounts for under half, and the cause of the remainder is not known. V and J calls plus clone size are reproduced from that table; the DNA served to infer D and trimming. For this sample there are approximately 120,000 clones; 84% appear just once. Together, the top ten hold under 7% of the sample.

The V end gives up 0 bases and the J end 2 bases, leaving 7 bases in the junction not matched to a gene. CDR1 and CDR2 (MNHNS, SASEGT) derive from the germline V gene. The CDR3 spans 17 residues, from the cysteine through the phenylalanine. Just the 51-base CDR3 DNA is kept, in frame starting at base 1. The chain joins TRBV6-1 to TRBJ1-3; the junction holds 7 bases that match TRBD1. The sample consisted of peripheral blood. This clonotype was obtained from a woman aged 45-65 years with acute or convalescent COVID-19. The CDR3 region reads CASSEADRVIAGNTIYF. The DNA reads TGTGCCAGCAGTGAAGCCGACAGGGTAATCGCTGGAAACACCATATATTTT.